The clone carrying this T cell receptor (beta chain) showed up just once. These data come from a study of technical replicates of blood from several donors. TCRdb's table, derived via immunoSEQ multiplex PCR, lists solely in-frame clones and lacks some. Of roughly 14,000 clones in the sample, 80% to 90% are singletons; the top ten hold around 12%. V dropped 8 bases and J dropped 5 bases, with 19 bases sitting between them. Germline CDR1 is GTSNPN and CDR2 is SVGIG (reference sequence). The CDR3 has 13 amino acids. The chain employs TRBV30 and TRBJ2-7; a weak D match, TRBD1 (6 bases). The specimen was PBMCs. This receptor was obtained from a human donor in good health. CDR3 DNA: TGTGCCGGAGACAGGTTGAGTGGCCACGAGCAGTACTTC. The encoded protein is CAGDRLSGHEQYF.